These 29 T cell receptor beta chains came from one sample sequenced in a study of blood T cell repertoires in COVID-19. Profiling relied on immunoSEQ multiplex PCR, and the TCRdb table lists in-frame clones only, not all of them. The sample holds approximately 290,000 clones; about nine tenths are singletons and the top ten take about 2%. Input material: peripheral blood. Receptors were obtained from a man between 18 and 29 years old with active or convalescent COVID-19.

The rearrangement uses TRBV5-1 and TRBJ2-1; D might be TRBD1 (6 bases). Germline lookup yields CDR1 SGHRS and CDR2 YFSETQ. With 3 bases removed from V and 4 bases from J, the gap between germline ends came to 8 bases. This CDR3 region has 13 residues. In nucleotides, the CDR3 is TGCGCCAGCAGCTATGGACAGTACAATGAGCAGTTCTTC. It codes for CASSYGQYNEQFF.

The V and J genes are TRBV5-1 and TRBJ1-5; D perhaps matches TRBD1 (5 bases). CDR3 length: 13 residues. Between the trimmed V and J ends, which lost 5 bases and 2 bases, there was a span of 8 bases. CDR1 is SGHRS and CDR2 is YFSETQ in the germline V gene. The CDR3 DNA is TGCGCCAGCAGACAGGACGGCAATCAGCCCCAGCATTTT. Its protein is CASRQDGNQPQHF.

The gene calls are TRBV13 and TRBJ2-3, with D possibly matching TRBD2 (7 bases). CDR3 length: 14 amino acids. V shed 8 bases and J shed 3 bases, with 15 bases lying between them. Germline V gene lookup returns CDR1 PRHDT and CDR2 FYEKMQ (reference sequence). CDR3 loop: CASHRGARTDTQYF. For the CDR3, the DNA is TGTGCCAGCCACCGGGGGGCGAGGACAGATACGCAGTATTTT. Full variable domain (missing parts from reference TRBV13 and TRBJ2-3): AAGVIQSPRHLIKEKRETATLKCYPIPRHDTVYWYQQGPGQDPQFLISFYEKMQSDKGSIPDRFSAQQFSDYHSELNMSSLELGDSALYFCASHRGARTDTQYFGPGTRLTVL.

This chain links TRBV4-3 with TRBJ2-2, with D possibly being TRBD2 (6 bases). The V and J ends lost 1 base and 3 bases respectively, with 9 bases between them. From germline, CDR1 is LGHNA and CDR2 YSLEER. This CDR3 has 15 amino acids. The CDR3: CASSQAWRDTGELFF. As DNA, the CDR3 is TGCGCCAGCAGCCAAGCGTGGAGGGACACCGGGGAGCTGTTTTTT.

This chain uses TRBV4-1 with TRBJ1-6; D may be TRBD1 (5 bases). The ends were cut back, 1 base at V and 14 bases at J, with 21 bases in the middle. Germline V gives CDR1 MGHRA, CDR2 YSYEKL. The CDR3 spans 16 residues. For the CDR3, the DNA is TGCGCCAGCAGCCAAGGGGCTAGGGGCCCCGTCGGGTCCCTCCACTTT. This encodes CASSQGARGPVGSLHF.

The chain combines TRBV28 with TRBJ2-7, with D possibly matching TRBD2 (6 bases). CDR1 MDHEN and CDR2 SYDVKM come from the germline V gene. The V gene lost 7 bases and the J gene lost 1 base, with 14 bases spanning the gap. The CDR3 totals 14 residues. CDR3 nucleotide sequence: TGTGCCAGCACATCGGGGGTCAGATCCTACGAGCAGTACTTC. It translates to CASTSGVRSYEQYF.

The DNA for the CDR3 is TGTGCCAGCAGCTTATGGGGCCCGACGAGAGGAGTGAAACAGCCCCAGCATTTT. Its translation: CASSLWGPTRGVKQPQHF. The V and J genes are TRBV7-8 and TRBJ1-5, with D perhaps matching TRBD1 (5 bases). The CDR3 length is 18 residues. Germline lookup yields CDR1 SGHVS and CDR2 FQNEAQ. Deletions cut 2 bases from V and 7 bases from J, with 24 bases between.

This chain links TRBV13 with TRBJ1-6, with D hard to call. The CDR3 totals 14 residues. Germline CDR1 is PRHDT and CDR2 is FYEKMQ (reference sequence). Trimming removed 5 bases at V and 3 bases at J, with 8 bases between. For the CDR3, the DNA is TGTGCCAGCAGCCCGGGAATCTATAATTCACCCCTCCACTTT. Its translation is CASSPGIYNSPLHF.

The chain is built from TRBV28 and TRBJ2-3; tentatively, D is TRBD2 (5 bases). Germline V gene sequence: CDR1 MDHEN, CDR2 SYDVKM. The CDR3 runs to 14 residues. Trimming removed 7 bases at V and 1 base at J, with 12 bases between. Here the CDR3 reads CASTTERRTDTQYF. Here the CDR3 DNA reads TGTGCCAGCACAACCGAGCGGCGCACAGATACGCAGTATTTT.

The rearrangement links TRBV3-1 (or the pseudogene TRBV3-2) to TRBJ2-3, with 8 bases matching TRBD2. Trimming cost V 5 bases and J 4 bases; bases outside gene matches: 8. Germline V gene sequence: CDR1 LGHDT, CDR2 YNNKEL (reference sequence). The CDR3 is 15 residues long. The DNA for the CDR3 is TGTGCCAGCAGCGCCCGGAGCGGGGGACCAGATACGCAGTATTTT. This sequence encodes CASSARSGGPDTQYF.

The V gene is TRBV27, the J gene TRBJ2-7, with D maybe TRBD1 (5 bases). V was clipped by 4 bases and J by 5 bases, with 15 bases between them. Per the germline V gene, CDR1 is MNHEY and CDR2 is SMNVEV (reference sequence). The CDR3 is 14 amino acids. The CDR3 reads CASSSEGDPHEQYF. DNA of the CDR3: TGTGCCAGCAGTTCCGAAGGGGATCCCCACGAGCAGTACTTC.

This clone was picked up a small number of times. CDR3: CASSQAAAESYEQYF. In nucleotides, the CDR3 is TGCGCCAGCAGCCAGGCGGCGGCCGAATCCTACGAGCAGTACTTC. The V and J genes are TRBV4-1 and TRBJ2-7; D unclear. CDR1 is MGHRA and CDR2 is YSYEKL in the germline V gene. The V and J ends lost 3 bases and 1 base respectively, with 13 bases between them. The length of the CDR3 is 15 residues.

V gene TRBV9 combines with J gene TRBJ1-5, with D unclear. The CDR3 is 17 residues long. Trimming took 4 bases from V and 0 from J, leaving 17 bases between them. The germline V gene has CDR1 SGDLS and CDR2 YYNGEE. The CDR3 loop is CASSPGEGGSSNQPQHF. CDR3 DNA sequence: TGTGCCAGCAGCCCAGGAGAAGGAGGGAGTAGCAATCAGCCCCAGCATTTT.

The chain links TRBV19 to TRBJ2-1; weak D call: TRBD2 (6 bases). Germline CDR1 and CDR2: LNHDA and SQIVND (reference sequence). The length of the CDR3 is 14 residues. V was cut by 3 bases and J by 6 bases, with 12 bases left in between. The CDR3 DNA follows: TGTGCCAGTAGTATCGGAACTAGCTTCAATGAGCAGTTCTTC. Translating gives CASSIGTSFNEQFF.

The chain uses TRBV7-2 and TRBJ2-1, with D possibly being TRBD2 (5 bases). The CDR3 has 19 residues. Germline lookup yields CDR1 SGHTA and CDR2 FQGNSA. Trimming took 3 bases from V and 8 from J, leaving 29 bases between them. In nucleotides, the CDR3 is TGTGCCAGCAGCTTTCCCCGGGATGCAGTTCTAATTAGTCAATATGAGCAGTTCTTC. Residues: CASSFPRDAVLISQYEQFF.

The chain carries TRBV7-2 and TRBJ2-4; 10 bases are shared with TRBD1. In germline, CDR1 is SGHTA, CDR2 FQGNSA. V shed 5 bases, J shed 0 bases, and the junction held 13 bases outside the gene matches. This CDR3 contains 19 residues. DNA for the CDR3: TGTGCCAGCAGCCCCCGGGACAGGGGCCCCACCATAGCCAAAAACATTCAGTACTTC. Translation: CASSPRDRGPTIAKNIQYF.

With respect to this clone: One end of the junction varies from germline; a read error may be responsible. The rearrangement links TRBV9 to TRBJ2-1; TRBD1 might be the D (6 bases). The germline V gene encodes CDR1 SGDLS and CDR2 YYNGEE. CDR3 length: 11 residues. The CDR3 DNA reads TGTGCCAGCAGTAAGGACAGAAGTCTTATCTTC. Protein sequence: CASSKDRSLIF.

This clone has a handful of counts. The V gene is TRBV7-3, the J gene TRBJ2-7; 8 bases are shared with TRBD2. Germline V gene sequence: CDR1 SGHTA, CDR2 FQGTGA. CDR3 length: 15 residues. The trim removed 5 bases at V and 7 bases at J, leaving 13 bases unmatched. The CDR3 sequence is CASSPTRGAPVEQYF. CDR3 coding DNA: TGTGCCAGCAGCCCCACGCGGGGGGCCCCAGTTGAGCAGTACTTC.

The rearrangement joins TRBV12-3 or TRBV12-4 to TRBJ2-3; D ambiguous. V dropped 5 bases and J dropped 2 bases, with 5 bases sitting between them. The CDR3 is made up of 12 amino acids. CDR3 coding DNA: TGTGCCAGCAGTGCGCTCACAGATACGCAGTATTTT. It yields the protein CASSALTDTQYF.

The CDR3 spells CASSTPGSSGLWEQYF. As DNA, the CDR3 is TGTGCCAGTAGTACCCCTGGGTCTAGCGGCCTCTGGGAGCAGTACTTC. The rearrangement links TRBV19 to TRBJ2-7; 7 bases fit TRBD2. This CDR3 is built from 16 residues. J lost 7 bases, V lost 4 bases, and 16 bases had no gene match. Per the germline V gene, CDR1 is LNHDA and CDR2 is SQIVND (reference sequence).

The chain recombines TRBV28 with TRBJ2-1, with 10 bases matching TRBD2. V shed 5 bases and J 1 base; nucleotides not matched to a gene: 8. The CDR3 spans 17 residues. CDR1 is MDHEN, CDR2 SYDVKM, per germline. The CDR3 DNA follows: TGTGCCAGCAGTCAAATTCTAGCGGGAGCGTCCTACAATGAGCAGTTCTTC. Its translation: CASSQILAGASYNEQFF. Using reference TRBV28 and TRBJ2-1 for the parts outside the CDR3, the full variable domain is DVKVTQSSRYLVKRTGEKVFLECVQDMDHENMFWYRQDPGLGLRLIYFSYDVKMKEKGDIPEGYSVSREKKERFSLILESASTNQTSMYLCASSQILAGASYNEQFFGPGTRLTVL.

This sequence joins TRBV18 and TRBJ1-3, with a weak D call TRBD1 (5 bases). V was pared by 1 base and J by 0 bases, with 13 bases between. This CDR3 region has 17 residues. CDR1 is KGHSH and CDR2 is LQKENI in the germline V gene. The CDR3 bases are TGTGCCAGCTCACCACGGGGCGGAGTAGGCTCTGGAAACACCATATATTTT. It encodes CASSPRGGVGSGNTIYF.

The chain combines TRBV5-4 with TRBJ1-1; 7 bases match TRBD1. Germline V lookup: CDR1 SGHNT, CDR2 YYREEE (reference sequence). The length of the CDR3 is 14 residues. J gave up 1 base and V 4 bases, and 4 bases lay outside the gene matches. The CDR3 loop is CASSEGTANTEAFF. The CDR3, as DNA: TGTGCCAGCAGCGAAGGGACAGCGAACACTGAAGCTTTCTTT.

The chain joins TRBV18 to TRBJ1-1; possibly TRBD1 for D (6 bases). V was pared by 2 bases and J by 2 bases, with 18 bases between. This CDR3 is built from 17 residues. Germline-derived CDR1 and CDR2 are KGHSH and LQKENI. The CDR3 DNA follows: TGTGCCAGCTCACCAATAGGCGGGGGCGTTGCTAACACTGAAGCTTTCTTT. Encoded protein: CASSPIGGGVANTEAFF.

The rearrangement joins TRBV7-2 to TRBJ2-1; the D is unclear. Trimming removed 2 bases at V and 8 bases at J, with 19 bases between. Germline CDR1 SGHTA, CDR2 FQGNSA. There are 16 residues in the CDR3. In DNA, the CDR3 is TGTGCCAGCAGCTTAACTTCCCGAGGAACCGTGTATGAGCAGTTCTTC. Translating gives CASSLTSRGTVYEQFF.

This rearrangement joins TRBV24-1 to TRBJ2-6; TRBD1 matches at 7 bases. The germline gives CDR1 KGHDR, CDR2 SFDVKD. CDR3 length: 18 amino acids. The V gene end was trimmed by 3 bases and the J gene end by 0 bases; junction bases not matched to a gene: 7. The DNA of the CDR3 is TGTGCCACCAGTGATCCACGACCAGGGGGCTCTGGGGCCAACGTCCTGACTTTC. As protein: CATSDPRPGGSGANVLTF.

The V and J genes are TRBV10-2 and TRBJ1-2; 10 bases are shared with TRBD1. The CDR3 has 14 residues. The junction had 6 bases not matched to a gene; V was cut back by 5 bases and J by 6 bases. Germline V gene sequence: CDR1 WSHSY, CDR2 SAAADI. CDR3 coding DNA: TGCGCCAGCAGTAATCCGGGACAGGGGCATGGCTACACCTTC. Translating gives CASSNPGQGHGYTF.

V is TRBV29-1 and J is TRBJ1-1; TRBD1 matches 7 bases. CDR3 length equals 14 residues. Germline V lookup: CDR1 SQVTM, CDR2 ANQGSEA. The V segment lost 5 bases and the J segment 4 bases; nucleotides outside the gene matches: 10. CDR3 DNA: TGCAGCGTTAGGGCCAGGGGGGATTTCACTGAAGCTTTCTTT. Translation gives CSVRARGDFTEAFF.

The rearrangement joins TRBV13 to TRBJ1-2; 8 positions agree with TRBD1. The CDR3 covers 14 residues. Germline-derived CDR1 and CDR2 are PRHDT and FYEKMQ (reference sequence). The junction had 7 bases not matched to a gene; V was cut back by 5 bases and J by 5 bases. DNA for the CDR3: TGTGCCAGCAGCCTTGGACAGGGACATTATGGCTACACCTTC. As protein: CASSLGQGHYGYTF.